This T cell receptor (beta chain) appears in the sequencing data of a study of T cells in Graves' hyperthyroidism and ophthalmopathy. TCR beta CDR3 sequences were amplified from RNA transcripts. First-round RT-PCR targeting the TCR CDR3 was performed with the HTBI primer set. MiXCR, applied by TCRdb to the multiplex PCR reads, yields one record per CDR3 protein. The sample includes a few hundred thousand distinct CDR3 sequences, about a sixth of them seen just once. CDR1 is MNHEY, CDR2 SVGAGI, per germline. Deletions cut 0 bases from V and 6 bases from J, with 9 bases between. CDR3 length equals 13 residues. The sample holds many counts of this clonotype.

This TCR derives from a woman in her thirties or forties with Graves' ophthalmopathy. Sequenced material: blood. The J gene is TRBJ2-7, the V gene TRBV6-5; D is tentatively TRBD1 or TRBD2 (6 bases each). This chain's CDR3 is CASSYSGGGEQYF. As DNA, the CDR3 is TGTGCCAGCAGTTACTCAGGGGGAGGCGAGCAGTACTTC.